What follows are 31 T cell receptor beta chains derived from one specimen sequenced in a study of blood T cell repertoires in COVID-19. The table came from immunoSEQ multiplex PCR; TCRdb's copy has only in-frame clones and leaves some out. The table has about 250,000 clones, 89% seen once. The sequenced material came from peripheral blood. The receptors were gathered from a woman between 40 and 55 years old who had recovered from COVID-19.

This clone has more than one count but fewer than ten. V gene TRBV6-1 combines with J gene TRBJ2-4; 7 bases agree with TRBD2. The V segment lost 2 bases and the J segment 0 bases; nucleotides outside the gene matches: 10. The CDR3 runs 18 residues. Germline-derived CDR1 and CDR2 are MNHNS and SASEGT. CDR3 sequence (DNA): TGTGCCAGCAGTGAATCCGGGACTAATACGCTAGCCAAAAACATTCAGTACTTC. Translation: CASSESGTNTLAKNIQYF.

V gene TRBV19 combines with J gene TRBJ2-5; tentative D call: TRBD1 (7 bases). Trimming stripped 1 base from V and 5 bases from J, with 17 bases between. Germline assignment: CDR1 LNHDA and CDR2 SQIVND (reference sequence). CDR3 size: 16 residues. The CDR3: CASSIGAGGSGETQYF. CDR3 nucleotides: TGTGCCAGTAGTATAGGGGCAGGGGGGTCCGGGGAGACCCAGTACTTC.

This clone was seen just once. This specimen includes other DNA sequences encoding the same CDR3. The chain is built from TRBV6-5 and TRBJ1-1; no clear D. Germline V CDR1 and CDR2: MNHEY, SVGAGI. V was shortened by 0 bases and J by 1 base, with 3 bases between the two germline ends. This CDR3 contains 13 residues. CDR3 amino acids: CASSYSRNTEAFF. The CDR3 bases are TGTGCCAGCAGTTACTCGAGGAACACTGAAGCTTTCTTT.

The chain's CDR3 is CASGMEAVNTEAFF. For the CDR3, the DNA is TGCGCCAGCGGGATGGAGGCGGTGAACACTGAAGCTTTCTTT. This rearrangement joins TRBV5-1 to TRBJ1-1; D is unresolved. The CDR3 loop spans 14 amino acids. Per the germline V gene, CDR1 is SGHRS and CDR2 is YFSETQ. With 7 bases removed from V and 0 bases from J, the gap between germline ends came to 13 bases.

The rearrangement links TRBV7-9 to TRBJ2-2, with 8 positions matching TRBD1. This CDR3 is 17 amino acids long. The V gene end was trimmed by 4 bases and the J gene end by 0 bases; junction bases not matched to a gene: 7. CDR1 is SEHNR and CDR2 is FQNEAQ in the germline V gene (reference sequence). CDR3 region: CASSSQTGATNTGELFF. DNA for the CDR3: TGTGCCAGCAGCTCCCAGACAGGGGCGACGAACACCGGGGAGCTGTTTTTT.

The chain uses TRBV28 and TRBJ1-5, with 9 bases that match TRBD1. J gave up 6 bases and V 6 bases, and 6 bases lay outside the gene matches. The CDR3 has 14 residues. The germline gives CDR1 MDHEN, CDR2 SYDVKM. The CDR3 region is CASSLGQGFQPQHF. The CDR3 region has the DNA TGTGCCAGCAGCCTGGGACAGGGATTTCAGCCCCAGCATTTT.

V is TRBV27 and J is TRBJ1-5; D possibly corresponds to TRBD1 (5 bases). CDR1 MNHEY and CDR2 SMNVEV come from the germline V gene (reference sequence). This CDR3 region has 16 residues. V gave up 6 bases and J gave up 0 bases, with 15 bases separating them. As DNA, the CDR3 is TGTGCCAGCAGACCCCAGGGTTTTTATAGCAATCAGCCCCAGCATTTT. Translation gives CASRPQGFYSNQPQHF.

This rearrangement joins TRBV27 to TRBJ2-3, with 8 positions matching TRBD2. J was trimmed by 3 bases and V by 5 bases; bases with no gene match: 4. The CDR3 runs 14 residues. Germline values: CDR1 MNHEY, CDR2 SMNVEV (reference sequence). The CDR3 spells CASSIAGMTDTQYF. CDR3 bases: TGTGCCAGCAGTATAGCGGGAATGACAGATACGCAGTATTTT.

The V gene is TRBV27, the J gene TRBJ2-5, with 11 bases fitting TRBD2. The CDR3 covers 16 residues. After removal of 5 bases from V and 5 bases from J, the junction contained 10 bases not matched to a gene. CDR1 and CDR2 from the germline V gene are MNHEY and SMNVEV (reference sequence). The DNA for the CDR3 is TGTGCCAGCAGTGGGGGGCTAGCGGGAGGATGGGAGACCCAGTACTTC. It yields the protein CASSGGLAGGWETQYF.

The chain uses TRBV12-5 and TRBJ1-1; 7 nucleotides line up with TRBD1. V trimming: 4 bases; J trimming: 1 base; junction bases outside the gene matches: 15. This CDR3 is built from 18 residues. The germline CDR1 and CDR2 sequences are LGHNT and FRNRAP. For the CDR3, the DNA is TGTGCTAGTGGTTCAACCCCAAAAGGGACAGCGGGGAACACTGAAGCTTTCTTT. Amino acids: CASGSTPKGTAGNTEAFF.

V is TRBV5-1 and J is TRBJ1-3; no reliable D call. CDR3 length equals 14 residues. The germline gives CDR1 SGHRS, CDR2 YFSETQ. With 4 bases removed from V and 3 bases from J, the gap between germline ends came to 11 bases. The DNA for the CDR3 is TGCGCCAGCAGCCCACCTACTAATGGAAACACCATATATTTT. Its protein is CASSPPTNGNTIYF.

CDR3 residues: CASSPTAGYEQFF. The CDR3 DNA follows: TGTGCCAGCAGCCCGACAGCGGGGTATGAGCAGTTCTTC. The chain employs TRBV5-6 and TRBJ2-1; 7 positions agree with TRBD2. The V gene's germline CDR1 is SGHDT and CDR2 YYEEEE. The junction had 6 bases not matched to a gene; V was cut back by 4 bases and J by 8 bases. The CDR3 consists of 13 residues.

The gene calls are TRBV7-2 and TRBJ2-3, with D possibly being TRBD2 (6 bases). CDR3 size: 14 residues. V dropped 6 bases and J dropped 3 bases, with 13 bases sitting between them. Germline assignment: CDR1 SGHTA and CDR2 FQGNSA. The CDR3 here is CASRTGLITDTQYF. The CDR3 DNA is TGTGCCAGCAGGACTGGACTAATAACAGATACGCAGTATTTT.

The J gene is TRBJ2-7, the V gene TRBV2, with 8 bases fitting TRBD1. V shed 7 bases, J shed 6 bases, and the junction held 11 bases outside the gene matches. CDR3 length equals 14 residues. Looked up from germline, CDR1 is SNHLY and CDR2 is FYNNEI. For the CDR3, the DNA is TGTGCCAGCACCCGAGAGAGTCAGGGGGCCGAGCAGTACTTC. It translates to CASTRESQGAEQYF.

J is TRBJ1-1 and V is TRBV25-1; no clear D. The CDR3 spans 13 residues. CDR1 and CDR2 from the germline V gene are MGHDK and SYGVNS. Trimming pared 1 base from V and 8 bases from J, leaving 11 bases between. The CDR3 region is CASSELLSGEAFF. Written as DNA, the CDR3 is TGTGCCAGCAGTGAATTGCTATCAGGCGAAGCTTTCTTT.

The CDR3 reads CAWSPTDREGYTF. The CDR3 region has the DNA TGTGCCTGGAGTCCGACGGACAGGGAGGGCTACACCTTC. The V and J genes are TRBV30 and TRBJ1-2; 8 bases agree with TRBD1. CDR3 length: 13 residues. Losses at the gene ends were 2 bases for V and 8 bases for J; bases not matched to a gene: 7. Germline lookup yields CDR1 GTSNPN and CDR2 SVGIG (reference sequence).

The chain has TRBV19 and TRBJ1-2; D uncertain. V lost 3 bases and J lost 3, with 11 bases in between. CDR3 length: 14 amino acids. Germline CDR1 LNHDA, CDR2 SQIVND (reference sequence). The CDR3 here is CASSMTGEDYGYTF. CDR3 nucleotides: TGTGCCAGTAGTATGACGGGAGAGGACTATGGCTACACCTTC.

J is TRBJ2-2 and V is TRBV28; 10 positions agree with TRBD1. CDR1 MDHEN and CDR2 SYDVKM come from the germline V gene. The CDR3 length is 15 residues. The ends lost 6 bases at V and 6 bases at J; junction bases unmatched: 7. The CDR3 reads CASRRTGGNPGELFF. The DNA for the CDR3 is TGTGCCAGCAGGCGGACAGGGGGAAACCCCGGGGAGCTGTTTTTT.

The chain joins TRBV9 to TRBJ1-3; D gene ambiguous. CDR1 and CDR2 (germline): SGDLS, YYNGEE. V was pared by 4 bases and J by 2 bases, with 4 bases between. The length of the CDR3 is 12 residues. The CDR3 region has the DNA TGTGCCAGCAGCCCTGCTGGAAACACCATATATTTT. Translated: CASSPAGNTIYF.

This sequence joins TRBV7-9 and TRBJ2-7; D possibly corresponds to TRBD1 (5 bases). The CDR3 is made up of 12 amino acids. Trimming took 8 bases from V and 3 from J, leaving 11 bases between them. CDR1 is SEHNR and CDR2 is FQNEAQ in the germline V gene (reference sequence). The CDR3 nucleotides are TGTGCCAGCGGCAGGGTGCGCTACGAGCAGTACTTC. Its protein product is CASGRVRYEQYF.

The CDR3 DNA reads TGCGCCAGCAGTGAGACTTCTTACGAGCAGTACTTC. Translation: CASSETSYEQYF. The chain links TRBV10-1 to TRBJ2-7; the D is unclear. V was cut by 2 bases and J by 4 bases, with 6 bases left in between. Looked up from germline, CDR1 is WNHNN and CDR2 is SYGVQD (reference sequence). CDR3 length: 12 amino acids.

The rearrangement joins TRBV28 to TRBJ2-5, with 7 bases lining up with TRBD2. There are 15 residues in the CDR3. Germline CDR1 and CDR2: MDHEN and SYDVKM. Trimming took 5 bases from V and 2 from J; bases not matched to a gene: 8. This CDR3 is CASSVTSRKQETQYF. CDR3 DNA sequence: TGTGCCAGCAGTGTGACTAGCAGGAAACAAGAGACCCAGTACTTC.

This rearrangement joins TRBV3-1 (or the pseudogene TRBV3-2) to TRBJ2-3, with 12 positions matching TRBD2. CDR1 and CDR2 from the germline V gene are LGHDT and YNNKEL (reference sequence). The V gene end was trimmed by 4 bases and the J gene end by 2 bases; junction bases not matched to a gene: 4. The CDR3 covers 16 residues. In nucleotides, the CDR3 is TGTGCCAGCAGCCGCGGACTAGCGGGACCCACAGATACGCAGTATTTT. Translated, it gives CASSRGLAGPTDTQYF.

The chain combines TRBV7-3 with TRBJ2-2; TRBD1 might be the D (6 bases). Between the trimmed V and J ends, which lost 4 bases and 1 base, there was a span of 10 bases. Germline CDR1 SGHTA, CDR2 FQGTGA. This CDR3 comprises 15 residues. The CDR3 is CASSSQGGNTGELFF. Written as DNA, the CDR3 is TGTGCCAGCAGCTCCCAAGGGGGGAACACCGGGGAGCTGTTTTTT. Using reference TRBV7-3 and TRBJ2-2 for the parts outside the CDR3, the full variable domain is GAGVSQTPSNKVTEKGKYVELRCDPISGHTALYWYRQSLGQGPEFLIYFQGTGAADDSGLPNDRFFAVRPEGSVSTLKIQRTERGDSAVYLCASSSQGGNTGELFFGEGSRLTVL.

CDR3 DNA: TGCAGCGTTGGTCTACTGAACACTGAAGCTTTCTTT. Amino acids: CSVGLLNTEAFF. The J gene is TRBJ1-1, the V gene TRBV29-1; D unresolved. Germline V gene lookup returns CDR1 SQVTM and CDR2 ANQGSEA. V lost 4 bases, J lost 0 bases, and 6 bases lay in between. The CDR3 totals 12 residues.

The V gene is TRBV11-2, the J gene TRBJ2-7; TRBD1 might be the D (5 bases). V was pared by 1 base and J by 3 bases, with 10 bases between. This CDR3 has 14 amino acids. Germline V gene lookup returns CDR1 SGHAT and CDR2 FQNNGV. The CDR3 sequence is CASSLGQHYYEQYF. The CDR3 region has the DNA TGTGCCAGCAGCTTAGGACAGCACTACTACGAGCAGTACTTC.

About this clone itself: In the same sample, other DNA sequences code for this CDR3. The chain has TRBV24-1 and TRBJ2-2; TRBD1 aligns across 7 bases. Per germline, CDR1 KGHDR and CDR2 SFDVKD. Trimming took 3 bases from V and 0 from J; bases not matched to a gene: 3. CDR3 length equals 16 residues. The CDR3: CATSDPGTANTGELFF. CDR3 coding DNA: TGTGCCACCAGTGATCCGGGGACAGCGAACACCGGGGAGCTGTTTTTT.

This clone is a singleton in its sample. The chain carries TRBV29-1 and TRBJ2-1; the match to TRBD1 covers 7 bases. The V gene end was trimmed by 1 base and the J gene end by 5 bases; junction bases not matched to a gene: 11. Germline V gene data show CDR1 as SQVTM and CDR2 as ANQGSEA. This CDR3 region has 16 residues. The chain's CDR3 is CSVEARHRGGDNEQFF. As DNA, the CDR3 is TGCAGCGTTGAAGCTCGACACAGGGGTGGGGACAATGAGCAGTTCTTC.

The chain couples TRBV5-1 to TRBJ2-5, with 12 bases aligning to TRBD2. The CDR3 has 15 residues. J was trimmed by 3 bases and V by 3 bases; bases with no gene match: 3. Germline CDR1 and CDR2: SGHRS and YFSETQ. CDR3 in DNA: TGCGCCAGCAGCTCGAGACTAGCGGGAGAAGAGACCCAGTACTTC. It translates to CASSSRLAGEETQYF.

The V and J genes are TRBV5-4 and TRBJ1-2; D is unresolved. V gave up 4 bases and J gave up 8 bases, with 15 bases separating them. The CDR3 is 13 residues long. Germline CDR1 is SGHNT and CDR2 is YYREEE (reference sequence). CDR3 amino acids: CASSTWGVGGYTF. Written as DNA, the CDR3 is TGTGCCAGCAGCACCTGGGGAGTGGGCGGCTACACCTTC.

CDR3 region: CASSARTSGIREQYF. As DNA, the CDR3 is TGTGCCAGCAGCGCCAGGACTAGCGGGATTAGAGAGCAGTACTTC. The V call is TRBV7-8, the J call TRBJ2-7, with 12 nucleotides matching TRBD2. CDR1 is SGHVS, CDR2 FQNEAQ, per germline. With V trimmed by 5 bases and J by 7 bases, 9 bases remained unmatched. CDR3 length: 15 residues. Supplemented by reference TRBV7-8 and TRBJ2-7, the full variable domain reads GAGVSQSPRYKVAKRGQDVALRCDPISGHVSLFWYQQALGQGPEFLTYFQNEAQLDKSGLPSDRFFAERPEGSVSTLKIQRTQQEDSAVYLCASSARTSGIREQYFGPGTRLTVT.